The clone carrying this T cell receptor (beta chain) occurred many times. Its antigen is not identified. The CDR3 has 15 residues. The germline V gene encodes CDR1 SGHRS and CDR2 YFSETQ. Between the trimmed V and J ends, which lost 4 bases and 0 bases, there was a span of 12 bases. These data come from a study of neurological immune-mediated disorders. Study results and caveats: The study found no CDR3 amino acid sequences shared by expanded clones across subjects, suggesting private repertoires in all groups.

A 10-nucleotide random UMI tagged transcripts in template-switch 5'RACE cDNA synthesis. In each sequencing run, over 160 million TCR-beta sequences were generated from 15-18 subjects. MiXCR, run by TCRdb on the 5' RACE reads, gives a single entry per CDR3 protein. The repertoire holds around 52,000 distinct CDR3 sequences, with about 5% as singletons. The chain links TRBV5-1 to TRBJ2-3; tentative D call: TRBD1 (5 bases). The clonotype originates from a woman aged 18-29 years with multiple sclerosis. The sample comprised CD4+ T cells from blood. DNA for the CDR3: TGCGCCAGCAGCCCTCATCGGACAAGCACAGATACGCAGTATTTT. Its translation: CASSPHRTSTDTQYF.